The entry that follows covers one TCR beta chain sequence. Its antigen is not identified. This specimen belongs to a study of cytomegalovirus exposure and HLA in healthy donors. PCR amplification relied on 60 Vbeta primers (plus 13 Jbeta primers). TCRdb's table, derived via immunoSEQ multiplex PCR, lists solely in-frame clones and lacks some. This sample has roughly 180,000 clones; 80% occur once, and the top ten carry 4.5%. CDR1 is SGHTA and CDR2 is FQGNSA in the germline V gene. The CDR3 covers 12 residues. V dropped 3 bases and J dropped 8 bases, with 8 bases sitting between them. Whole-study results and caveats: The productive fraction for most TCR beta V segments was about 87% or about 30% in an earlier analysis.

The receptor was derived from a woman between 45 and 65 years old in good health and CMV-seropositive. The sample consisted of PBMCs. The V and J genes are TRBV7-2 and TRBJ1-5; D ambiguous. This chain's CDR3 is CASSLSVEPQHF. The CDR3 DNA follows: TGTGCCAGCAGCTTGTCGGTGGAGCCCCAGCATTTT.